The 5 T cell receptor beta chains below all came from one sample that was sequenced in a study of radiotherapy plus CTLA-4 blockade in lung cancer. TCRdb's table, derived via immunoSEQ multiplex PCR, lists solely in-frame clones and lacks some. Among roughly 130,000 clones, about 90% were seen once, and the ten largest hold 6.9%. Material: peripheral blood, obtained from a patient treated with radiotherapy plus ipilimumab. The receptor source for this set is a human donor with non-small cell lung cancer that progressed on radiotherapy plus ipilimumab.

DNA for the CDR3: TGTGCCAGCTCCCCCGGGACAGGGAGGAAGACCCAGTACTTC. It yields the protein CASSPGTGRKTQYF. This chain connects TRBV19 to TRBJ2-5; TRBD1 aligns across 9 bases. There are 14 residues in the CDR3. Germline-derived CDR1 and CDR2 are LNHDA and SQIVND (reference sequence). Germline trimming cut 9 bases from V and 6 bases from J; bases unmatched to any gene: 11.

This sequence joins TRBV7-2 and TRBJ2-5; D not resolved. Germline V gene data show CDR1 as SGHTA and CDR2 as FQGNSA. The length of the CDR3 is 12 residues. The V end was cut by 5 bases, the J end by 5 bases, with 9 bases between. The CDR3 loop reads CASSRVGETQYF. The CDR3 DNA is TGTGCCAGCAGCCGGGTAGGGGAGACCCAGTACTTC.

The chain has TRBV7-9 and TRBJ2-7; 7 bases map to TRBD2. The V gene's germline CDR1 is SEHNR and CDR2 FQNEAQ (reference sequence). V was pared by 2 bases and J by 9 bases, with 4 bases of the junction left unmatched. This CDR3 comprises 12 residues. The CDR3 DNA follows: TGTGCCAGCAGCTTAATCGGGGAGGGGCAGTACTTC. Translated, it gives CASSLIGEGQYF.

The J gene is TRBJ2-1, the V gene TRBV5-6; D unclear. The CDR3 runs to 16 residues. From germline, CDR1 is SGHDT and CDR2 YYEEEE. V was clipped by 6 bases and J by 5 bases, with 21 bases between them. DNA of the CDR3: TGTGCCAGCACCTCCTCCGTCCGAGCGTCTAACAATGAGCAGTTCTTC. Protein sequence: CASTSSVRASNNEQFF.

This clone was detected once. The gene calls are TRBV5-6 and TRBJ1-1, with D tentatively TRBD1 (5 bases). The CDR3 covers 11 residues. V dropped 5 bases and J dropped 8 bases, with 10 bases sitting between them. From germline, CDR1 is SGHDT and CDR2 YYEEEE. DNA of the CDR3: TGTGCCAGCAGGGACCGGACAGAAGCTTTCTTT. Its protein is CASRDRTEAFF.